This TCR beta chain was sequenced in a study of T-cell reconstitution after alpha-beta-depleted transplantation in children. About this clonotype itself: Its antigen is unknown.

Germline values: CDR1 MNHEY, CDR2 SVGAGI. The CDR3 extends over 16 amino acids. Trimming took 1 base from V and 5 from J; bases not matched to a gene: 4. Whole-study results and caveats: T cells produced anew were the main source of T-cell counts and diversity one year after transplant. By about two months after transplant, alpha-beta T cells reportedly arose from several hundred graft clones that had expanded. Day-60 TCRbeta diversity that was high in some patients was derived from surviving recipient T cells and thymic progenitors.

Unique molecular identifiers were used to barcode this TCRbeta library. A single record per CDR3 protein comes from TCRdb applying MiXCR to the PCR reads. The sample yields about 980,000 distinct CDR3 sequences, around 30% seen once. The TCR was taken from a boy younger than two who had a stem cell transplant for SCID, so the T cells may come from the graft donor. The input for sequencing was PBMCs, mostly from graft donor cells, taken 360 days after TCRalphabeta/CD19-depleted stem cell transplant. The rearrangement links TRBV6-5 to TRBJ2-6; TRBD2 matches at 8 bases. CDR3: CASSYLRGARANVLTF. The CDR3 bases are TGTGCCAGCAGTTACTTGCGGGGGGCTCGGGCCAACGTCCTGACTTTC.